The sequence of this T cell receptor beta chain was determined in a study of blood T cell repertoires in COVID-19. Study-wide background: Spain, Italy and the United States supplied samples that represented acute and convalescent COVID-19. The analysed material was cDNA or gDNA that came from T cells, B-cell-depleted T cells, or PBMCs.

Germline V gene lookup returns CDR1 SGHRS and CDR2 YFSETQ. The CDR3 spans 15 residues. Trimming shortened V by 2 bases and J by 5 bases, and 13 bases separated the two germline ends. Participants were placed into cohorts based on the clinical history they reported. This table comes from immunoSEQ multiplex PCR, and its TCRdb copy is limited to in-frame clones, with some not included. The data contain about 190,000 clones, 82% of them singletons. This TCR was sampled from a woman aged 60 to 75 with acute COVID-19. Sequencing was performed on PBMCs or T cells enriched from blood (not recorded which). The rearrangement links TRBV5-1 to TRBJ1-4; D is undetermined. In DNA form, the CDR3 reads TGCGCCAGCAGCTTTACACAAGGAGGGAATGAAAAACTGTTTTTT. This codes for CASSFTQGGNEKLFF.